This T cell receptor (beta chain) was sequenced in a study of shared clonotypes between healthy human individuals. Points from the study as a whole: Non-shared clonotypes had lower generation probabilities than clonotypes shared by all four sorted-subset donors.

Assay: immunoSEQ multiplex PCR; the TCRdb copy retains only in-frame clones and omits some. The top ten clones hold roughly 0.45% of a sample with about 1.5 million clones, approximately 98% of them seen once. The germline gives CDR1 SEHNR, CDR2 FQNEAQ (reference sequence). The CDR3 totals 14 residues. V lost 2 bases and J lost 3, with 10 bases in between. Comment on this clone: Its antigen is currently unknown.

The clonotype was recovered from a man in his thirties or forties in good health. The source material was naive CD4+ T cells sorted from blood. Subset here: CD45RA+ positively selected. The rearrangement uses TRBV7-9 and TRBJ1-2; no clear D. Here the CDR3 DNA reads TGTGCCAGCAGCTTATTGGATTTCTACTATGGCTACACCTTC. Translating gives CASSLLDFYYGYTF.